Listed below are T cell receptor beta chains from one sample, sequenced in a study of T-cell reconstitution after alpha-beta-depleted transplantation in children. One entry per CDR3 protein results from TCRdb running MiXCR on the PCR reads. The data contain 95,000 to 150,000 distinct CDR3 sequences, around 23% of them seen just once; the ten biggest clones take up 10%. The sample consisted of PBMCs, mostly from graft donor cells, taken 180 days after TCRalphabeta/CD19-depleted stem cell transplant. The source of these receptors is a male patient between 2 and 10 years old who had a stem cell transplant for chronic granulomatous disease, so the T cells may come from the graft donor. The CDR3 runs from the conserved cysteine through the conserved F or W. Fields, in order: J gene, V gene, clone size, CDR3 protein. Clone size appears in some rows only: once, few, many, or a class for an expanded clone.

>TRBJ2-7|TRBV3-1|NA
CASSRGAGYEQYF
>TRBJ2-2|TRBV18|NA
CASSPLGTGELFF
>TRBJ2-7|TRBV12-3/TRBV12-4|NA
CASSPSSPGLAGASYEQYF
>TRBJ2-7|TRBV20-1|many
CSARLDRGPYEQYF
>TRBJ2-7|TRBV20-1|many
CSARDPVYEQYF
>TRBJ2-2|TRBV12-3/TRBV12-4|many
CASSLRDRNTGELFF
>TRBJ2-7|TRBV12-3/TRBV12-4|NA
CASSDWDSPYEQYF
>TRBJ2-3|TRBV5-6|NA
CAMRPILMQTDTQYF
>TRBJ2-7|TRBV29-1|many
CSVTWGAYEQYF
>TRBJ1-6|TRBV12-3/TRBV12-4|many
CASSFGSPLHF
>TRBJ2-7|TRBV5-5|NA
CASSLLGASYEQYF
>TRBJ2-3|TRBV5-5|many
CASSFSLAGGTIDTQYF
>TRBJ2-1|TRBV6-2/TRBV6-3|many
CASSSPGLGRYEQFF
>TRBJ2-7|TRBV6-5|many
CASSVDRYEQYF
>TRBJ2-1|TRBV6-5|many
CASRTGQGRDNEQFF
>TRBJ2-5|TRBV7-2|NA
CASSLLGGSETQYF
>TRBJ2-2|TRBV12-3/TRBV12-4|NA
CASRPGRTGELFF
>TRBJ1-5|TRBV6-4|NA
CASSITGTSNQPQHF
>TRBJ2-2|TRBV5-6|NA
CASKRTGSGELFF
>TRBJ2-1|TRBV29-1|many
CSVAYNEQFF
>TRBJ1-2|TRBV4-3|once
CASSQDLGVFGYTF
>TRBJ1-1|TRBV5-1|NA
CASSLGSRASMNTEAFF
>TRBJ2-2|TRBV20-1|many
CSARPQGRWTGELFF
>TRBJ2-1|TRBV9|few
CASSVSGGAQNEQFF
>TRBJ2-1|TRBV6-5|NA
CASSYMAGSYNEQFF
>TRBJ2-1|TRBV29-1|many
CSVEEGRTSDNEQFF
>TRBJ2-1|TRBV6-5|few
CASSYSRTSKYEQFF
>TRBJ1-2|TRBV12-3/TRBV12-4|few
CASSPQGTYGYTF
>TRBJ2-3|TRBV12-3/TRBV12-4|many
CASSFPTGTGGKRDTDTQYF
>TRBJ2-3|TRBV10-3|many
CAISGQEGDTQYF
>TRBJ2-2|TRBV21-1|NA
CASSVLGNTGELFF
>TRBJ2-7|TRBV18|once
CASSPSHPYEQYF
>TRBJ2-1|TRBV7-6|NA
CASSLARRVASGYNEQFF
>TRBJ2-3|TRBV5-1|NA
CASRYGADATDTQYF
>TRBJ2-3|TRBV12-3/TRBV12-4|few
CASSLGPAGTDTQYF